This T cell receptor beta chain appears in the sequencing data of a study of Ad26.COV2.S vaccination and SARS-CoV-2 variants. Study-level findings and limits: Across vaccine and placebo recipients, the breadth of non-spike TCRs was similar.

Clones were sequenced by immunoSEQ multiplex PCR, and TCRdb holds only the in-frame ones, with some missing. The table has roughly 680,000 clones, about 90% seen once. The CDR3 runs to 13 residues. V lost 3 bases and J lost 6, with 12 bases in between. To note about this clone: No antigen is known for it.

The treatment: 19 received Ad26.COV2.S at low or high dose, single or two shots; 5 received placebo; per-sample allocation not given. Sampling was performed 63 days after the first vaccine or placebo injection. Whoever gave the sample was an adult aged 18-55 years in Boston. An Ad26 vector carrying the Wuhan-strain SARS-CoV-2 spike served as the vaccine. This TCR came from a person aged 18 to 59 who received the Ad26.COV2.S COVID-19 vaccine or a placebo. The chain employs TRBV12-3 or TRBV12-4 and TRBJ2-7, with no clear D. Sample: peripheral blood, taken in a trial of Ad26.COV2.S vaccine versus placebo. Written as DNA, the CDR3 is TGTGCCAGCAGTTTGGAGACTTTCGGCGAGCAGTACTTC. It is translated as CASSLETFGEQYF.